The next 25 T cell receptor beta chains were all read from a single sample in a study of T cells after posttransplantation cyclophosphamide. Measured with immunoSEQ multiplex PCR; TCRdb has only the in-frame clones, and not every one. The sample yields around 18,000 clones, approximately 82% seen once. Material: memory CD4+ T cells sorted from blood. The source is a man aged 25 to 40 in good health and a related stem cell transplant donor.

This rearrangement joins TRBV25-1 to TRBJ1-6; D is perhaps TRBD1 (5 bases). This CDR3 is 13 amino acids long. The V and J ends lost 1 base and 11 bases respectively, with 9 bases between them. Germline-derived CDR1 and CDR2 are MGHDK and SYGVNS. CDR3 sequence reads: CASSELGQTPLHF. In DNA, the CDR3 is TGTGCCAGCAGTGAATTGGGGCAAACACCCCTCCACTTT.

CDR3 coding DNA: TGTGCCAGCAGTGCTAACAGGGTAAACACTGAAGCTTTCTTT. Translating it yields CASSANRVNTEAFF. The J gene is TRBJ1-1, the V gene TRBV2; a weak D match, TRBD1 (6 bases). The CDR3 sequence is 14 residues long. Trimming removed 4 bases from V and 2 bases from J, with 11 bases in between. Germline CDR1 reads SNHLY; CDR2 reads FYNNEI.

A single count supports this clone. The chain links TRBV6-5 to TRBJ2-7; D not resolved. V lost 0 bases and J 0 bases, leaving 6 bases between the germline ends. CDR3 length: 14 amino acids. From germline, CDR1 is MNHEY and CDR2 SVGAGI. The CDR3 coding sequence is TGTGCCAGCAGTTACTCGTACAGCTCCTACGAGCAGTACTTC. As protein: CASSYSYSSYEQYF.

The chain employs TRBV5-1 and TRBJ2-2; TRBD1 matches 8 bases. Germline loops: CDR1 SGHRS, CDR2 YFSETQ. The V and J ends lost 3 bases and 6 bases, in that order; junction bases with no gene match: 4. The CDR3 consists of 14 residues. This CDR3 reads CASSSAQGAGELFF. Written as DNA, the CDR3 is TGCGCCAGCAGCTCGGCACAGGGGGCCGGGGAGCTGTTTTTT.

V gene TRBV6-1 combines with J gene TRBJ1-5, with 7 bases fitting TRBD1. The CDR3 is 15 amino acids. V trimming: 0 bases; J trimming: 7 bases; junction bases outside the gene matches: 6. CDR1 and CDR2 from the germline V gene are MNHNS and SASEGT. The CDR3 loop reads CASSEAGGGGQPQHF. Here the CDR3 DNA reads TGTGCCAGCAGTGAAGCAGGAGGGGGCGGGCAGCCCCAGCATTTT.

This clone is a singleton in its sample. The V and J genes are TRBV5-5 and TRBJ2-7; 7 nucleotides match TRBD1. V gave up 2 bases and J gave up 5 bases; unmatched junction bases: 10. Germline CDR1 SGHKS, CDR2 YYEKEE (reference sequence). The CDR3 loop spans 15 amino acids. CDR3 nucleotides: TGTGCCAGCAGCTTCCCAGGGGGTATGGCCGACGAGCAGTACTTC. It is translated as CASSFPGGMADEQYF.

The chain joins TRBV4-3 to TRBJ2-3, with 9 bases identical to TRBD2. The CDR3 covers 18 residues. J gave up 5 bases and V 0 bases, and 12 bases lay outside the gene matches. CDR1 and CDR2 from the germline V gene are LGHNA and YSLEER. The CDR3 loop reads CASSQDSGSGGLGDTQYF. The CDR3 DNA follows: TGCGCCAGCAGCCAAGATTCGGGTAGCGGGGGCCTGGGAGATACGCAGTATTTT.

V gene TRBV28 combines with J gene TRBJ1-2; possible D gene TRBD1, 6 bases. Germline values: CDR1 MDHEN, CDR2 SYDVKM. The CDR3 spans 14 residues. The V end was cut by 4 bases, the J end by 2 bases, with 11 bases between. The CDR3 here is CASSSGQKNYGYTF. In DNA, the CDR3 is TGTGCCAGCAGTTCAGGACAGAAAAACTATGGCTACACCTTC.

The rearrangement uses TRBV6-4 and TRBJ2-2, with D tentatively TRBD1 (6 bases). The CDR3 is made up of 18 amino acids. The ends were cut back, 2 bases at V and 3 bases at J, with 19 bases in the middle. Germline V gene sequence: CDR1 MRHNA, CDR2 SNTAGT. CDR3 sequence: CASSDGGTQGKDTGELFF. The CDR3 nucleotides are TGTGCCAGCAGTGACGGGGGAACACAGGGAAAGGACACCGGGGAGCTGTTTTTT.

There are a few counts of this clone. The rearrangement links TRBV6-5 to TRBJ1-5; D is uncertain. Germline-derived CDR1 and CDR2 are MNHEY and SVGAGI. V was pared by 8 bases and J by 0 bases, with 11 bases between. The CDR3 has 14 residues. CDR3 in DNA: TGTGCCAGCCACAGTCCTTATAGCAATCAGCCCCAGCATTTT. This gives the protein CASHSPYSNQPQHF.

This chain links TRBV29-1 with TRBJ2-2; TRBD1 agrees at 7 bases. Per the germline V gene, CDR1 is SQVTM and CDR2 is ANQGSEA. This CDR3 is built from 13 residues. The V segment lost 6 bases and the J segment 3 bases; nucleotides outside the gene matches: 4. The CDR3 loop is CSVPGQDTGELFF. CDR3 nucleotide sequence: TGCAGCGTGCCCGGACAGGACACCGGGGAGCTGTTTTTT.

V and J are TRBV19 and TRBJ1-1; 9 nucleotides align to TRBD1. Germline V lookup: CDR1 LNHDA, CDR2 SQIVND (reference sequence). Trimming at V came to 3 bases and at J to 5 bases, leaving 10 bases not matched to a gene. The CDR3 runs 16 residues. The CDR3 nucleotides read TGTGCCAGTAGTATTCTTTTCGGACAGGGGAAGACTGAAGCTTTCTTT. It is translated as CASSILFGQGKTEAFF.

J is TRBJ1-2 and V is TRBV15; 8 nucleotides line up with TRBD1. Trimming removed 0 bases from V and 7 bases from J; junction bases left unmatched: 4. CDR3 length equals 14 residues. The germline CDR1 and CDR2 sequences are LNHNV and YYDKDF (reference sequence). CDR3 sequence reads: CATSRDRGLGGYTF. CDR3 bases: TGTGCCACCAGCAGAGACAGGGGGCTAGGTGGCTACACCTTC.

The chain uses TRBV11-2 and TRBJ1-2; D gene unclear. CDR3 length: 14 amino acids. Germline lookup yields CDR1 SGHAT and CDR2 FQNNGV. Trimming cost V 4 bases and J 2 bases, with 11 bases left between them. CDR3 DNA sequence: TGTGCCAGCAGCTCCGTGCGAGGGAACTATGGCTACACCTTC. Translation: CASSSVRGNYGYTF.

CDR3 sequence: CASSPPTGVDTGELFF. CDR3 sequence (DNA): TGTGCCAGCTCACCACCAACGGGGGTGGACACCGGGGAGCTGTTTTTT. This sequence joins TRBV18 and TRBJ2-2, with D possibly being TRBD2 (6 bases). Germline CDR1 reads KGHSH; CDR2 reads LQKENI. The CDR3 sequence is 16 residues long. V gave up 0 bases and J gave up 3 bases, with 11 bases separating them.

This chain uses TRBV11-1 with TRBJ2-1; TRBD2 matches 8 bases. After removal of 5 bases from V and 2 bases from J, the junction contained 5 bases not matched to a gene. The length of the CDR3 is 15 residues. Germline-derived CDR1 and CDR2 are SGHAT and FQDESV (reference sequence). The CDR3: CASSPLSGTYNEQFF. The CDR3, as DNA: TGTGCCAGCAGCCCTCTTAGCGGGACCTACAATGAGCAGTTCTTC.

V is TRBV7-7 and J is TRBJ2-6, with D tentatively TRBD1 (5 bases). Germline values: CDR1 SSHAT, CDR2 FNYEAQ (reference sequence). With 2 bases removed from V and 0 bases from J, the gap between germline ends came to 8 bases. The CDR3 has 16 amino acids. The CDR3 nucleotides are TGTGCCAGCAGCTTACAGGGTTTCTCTGGGGCCAACGTCCTGACTTTC. It translates to CASSLQGFSGANVLTF. Based on the CDR3 plus reference TRBV7-7 and TRBJ2-6, the full variable domain is GAGVSQSPRYKVTKRGQDVTLRCDPISSHATLYWYQQALGQGPEFLTYFNYEAQPDKSGLPSDRFSAERPEGSISTLTIQRTEQRDSAMYRCASSLQGFSGANVLTFGAGSRLTVL.

The V and J genes are TRBV5-4 and TRBJ2-5; D gene ambiguous. The V and J ends lost 2 bases and 3 bases respectively, with 11 bases between them. Looked up from germline, CDR1 is SGHNT and CDR2 is YYREEE (reference sequence). The CDR3 has 14 amino acids. The CDR3 is CASSFDSGKETQYF. For the CDR3, the DNA is TGTGCCAGCAGCTTCGATTCTGGCAAAGAGACCCAGTACTTC.

In DNA, the CDR3 is TGTGCCAGCAGCTTAGGGGCGATGAACACTGAAGCTTTCTTT. It translates to CASSLGAMNTEAFF. The chain is built from TRBV7-9 and TRBJ1-1; D not certain. With 1 base removed from V and 0 bases from J, the gap between germline ends came to 6 bases. Germline CDR1 and CDR2: SEHNR and FQNEAQ (reference sequence). The CDR3 length is 14 residues.

V gene TRBV10-1 combines with J gene TRBJ2-1, with 7 positions matching TRBD1. Germline V CDR1 and CDR2: WNHNN, SYGVQD (reference sequence). The ends lost 0 bases at V and 7 bases at J; junction bases unmatched: 6. The CDR3 has 15 residues. The CDR3 loop is CASSESVGGRNEQFF. The DNA for the CDR3 is TGCGCCAGCAGTGAGTCGGTAGGGGGCAGGAATGAGCAGTTCTTC.

In its sample, this clone was seen once. The CDR3 DNA follows: TGTGCCAGCCAAAATTCCGTGGGGACAGAGTACGAGCAGTACTTC. The encoded protein is CASQNSVGTEYEQYF. This chain joins TRBV18 and TRBJ2-5; 7 bases are a match to TRBD1. The end of the DNA fits TRBJ2-7 better, so the J call may be wrong. The CDR3 contains 15 residues. From germline, CDR1 is KGHSH and CDR2 LQKENI.

J is TRBJ2-1 and V is TRBV19; TRBD2 is a possible D gene (5 bases). Per germline, CDR1 LNHDA and CDR2 SQIVND (reference sequence). V lost 5 bases and J 11 bases, leaving 13 bases between the germline ends. This CDR3 contains 12 residues. The CDR3 DNA reads as TGTGCCAGTAGTTATTACCGGGGTAAGCAGTTCTTC. It specifies CASSYYRGKQFF. Full variable domain (rest looked up from reference TRBV19 and TRBJ2-1): DGGITQSPKYLFRKEGQNVTLSCEQNLNHDAMYWYRQDPGQGLRLIYYSQIVNDFQKGDIAEGYSVSREKKESFPLTVTSAQKNPTAFYLCASSYYRGKQFFGPGTRLTVL.

The chain employs TRBV6-4 and TRBJ2-1; a weak D match, TRBD1 (7 bases). V dropped 6 bases and J dropped 6 bases, with 15 bases sitting between them. In germline, CDR1 is MRHNA, CDR2 SNTAGT. There are 14 residues in the CDR3. The CDR3 bases are TGTGCCAGCAGCGCGGCAGGGGGAGGCAATGAGCAGTTCTTC. This translates into CASSAAGGGNEQFF.

J is TRBJ2-1 and V is TRBV10-3; 13 positions agree with TRBD2. CDR1 ENHRY and CDR2 SYGVKD come from the germline V gene. The CDR3 extends over 16 amino acids. With 7 bases clipped from V and 4 bases from J, the junction kept 7 bases outside the gene matches. The CDR3 here is CAIMGTSGALYNEQFF. The DNA of the CDR3 is TGTGCCATCATGGGGACTAGCGGGGCCCTTTACAATGAGCAGTTCTTC.

The chain is built from TRBV10-2 and TRBJ2-3, with D maybe TRBD2 (5 bases). The germline V and J ends were trimmed by 8 bases and 10 bases, with 10 bases remaining between them. The CDR3 extends over 10 amino acids. The germline gives CDR1 WSHSY, CDR2 SAAADI. The CDR3 DNA reads as TGCGCCAGCGGGCGACTACCGCAGTATTTT. Amino acids: CASGRLPQYF.